This T cell receptor (beta chain) was identified during a study of T cells in Graves' hyperthyroidism and ophthalmopathy. Study-level information: Before treatment of any kind, peripheral blood was taken at initial diagnosis.

Amplification targeted TCR beta CDR3 regions from RNA transcripts. TCR CDR3 underwent first-round RT-PCR with the HTBI primer set. MiXCR was run by TCRdb on the multiplex PCR reads, yielding one entry per CDR3 protein. The table includes roughly 400,000 distinct CDR3 sequences, approximately 14% detected once. General study results and limits: In blood, most of the thyroid clonotypes expanded above 0.001 were also present.

There are a few counts of this clonotype. Its antigen is unidentified. The study based diagnoses on clinical symptoms, serum thyroxine and TRAb, thyroid ultrasound and orbital computed tomography. This TCR was recovered from a woman aged 18-35 years with Graves' hyperthyroidism that later progressed to Graves' ophthalmopathy. The sample comprised blood.

The DNA for the CDR3 is TGTGCCAGCAGTTACCCCCCCGCCCCCGAGATTCAGTACTTC. Amino acids: CASSYPPAPEIQYF. This chain links TRBV6-2 or TRBV6-3 with TRBJ2-4; the D is unclear. With 2 bases removed from V and 10 bases from J, the gap between germline ends came to 15 bases. Germline V gene data show CDR1 as MNHEY and CDR2 as SVGEGT. This CDR3 region has 14 residues.